This T cell receptor beta chain was recorded in a study of blood T cell repertoires in COVID-19. Turning to the study itself: T cells, B-cell-depleted T cells, or PBMCs provided the cDNA or gDNA that served as material.

The CDR3 covers 17 residues. V was clipped by 6 bases and J by 5 bases; unmatched bases: 11. From germline, CDR1 is SGHNT and CDR2 YENEEA. This table comes from immunoSEQ multiplex PCR, and its TCRdb copy is limited to in-frame clones, with some not included. The sample lists 90,000 or so clones, approximately 85% seen once, with 3.5% to 4.5% in the top ten. This chain links TRBV11-3 with TRBJ2-5, with 14 bases identical to TRBD2. The receptor comes from a man aged 60 to 75 with acute or convalescent COVID-19. Sequencing used peripheral blood. This CDR3 is CASSHSSGLAGEETQYF. CDR3 DNA: TGTGCCAGCAGTCATAGCTCGGGACTAGCGGGAGAGGAGACCCAGTACTTC.